Included here is one T cell receptor beta chain sequence, with context. The target of this receptor is not known. Base qualities are not recorded, but no much larger clone differs from it by a single base. The time point label, as the study defines it: baseline before first vaccination. Vaccinee samples were obtained from the UK trials COV001 and COV002, which included a single-blind randomized controlled phase 2/3 trial of AZD1222 (ChAdOx1 nCoV-19) in healthy adults. For TCRbeta chain sequencing, PBMC samples from trial participants were taken at day 0 and at day 28 after the second dose. The V end gives up 4 bases and the J end 11 bases, leaving 8 bases in the junction not matched to a gene. The CDR3 starts with the cysteine, ends with the phenylalanine, and has 14 residues. CDR3 DNA is the only sequence kept; it has 42 bases, read in frame from the first base. According to the germline V gene (reference sequence), CDR1 reads LNHDA and CDR2 reads SQIVND.

The source of the sample is a study of T cell responses to AZD1222 COVID-19 vaccine (dated by TCRdb to the early 2020s). Notes on the research overall: AZD1222 recipients given second doses at about 4 weeks or at about 12 weeks were pooled, since spike-specific TCR depth and breadth were not found to differ between the two schedules. A total of just over 230 trial participants underwent TCR sequencing, of whom about 200 had received two doses of AZD1222 and roughly 26 had received two doses of the MenACWY control vaccine. Trial participants were enrolled by age into 18-55, 56-69 and 70-plus year subgroups, with around 140, 26 and 57 TCR-sequenced participants respectively.

The CDR3 regions of human TCRbeta chains were subjected to immunosequencing. For the original study's pipeline: TCRs in the repertoires were matched against a reference library of SARS-CoV-2-specific TCRs that had been generated with the MIRA antigen-specificity platform. Breadth was defined as the fraction of unique TCRs that were SARS-CoV-2-associated. Depth was defined as the fraction of total T cells that were SARS-CoV-2-associated. Each spike-specific TCR was assigned to its reactive spike region and to a CD4 or CD8 class using the MIRA data. Log10-transformed breadth and depth values were compared by one-way ANOVA with Sidak's multiple comparisons tests. The table was pulled from immuneACCESS by TCRdb, which kept in-frame rearrangements only. Such tables lose some clones; where checked, under half of the loss comes from unresolved V genes, and the rest has no known cause. The DNA was the basis for D and trimming; V, J and clone size are from that table. This sample comprises under 150,000 clones, roughly 90% of them detected only once. The ten largest make up 2.5% to 3.5% of the sample.

The paper as a whole reports these results and caveats: Nearly half of unique spike-specific TCRs reportedly recognized epitopes outside regions mutated in the B.1.351 and B.1.1.7 variants. After two AZD1222 doses, both the breadth and the depth of spike-specific TCRs were significantly higher than at day 0 and than in MenACWY recipients. In the small 56-69-year group, the increase in depth fell short of significance, most likely because of low power. Most participants were white British and females outnumbered males, and the authors suggested that clonal diversity may have been underestimated. The vaccine-associated CD4 TCRs covered the entire spike protein, and the dominant responses fell in regions 160-218 and 743-854. Only a handful of AZD1222 recipients were SARS-CoV-2 seropositive at baseline, limiting conclusions about previously exposed vaccinees. No day 14 peak-response samples were available, so repertoires were characterized only after the peak T cell response.

Material: peripheral blood, obtained on day 0 of AZD1222 vaccination. The rearrangement combines TRBV19 with TRBJ1-5; the junction holds 10 bases that match TRBD1. The clonotype comes from an adult in good health. In nucleotide form, the sequence is TGTGCCAGTAGTACCCGACAGGGGGCGCTCGCCCAGCATTTT. Its protein is CASSTRQGALAQHF. When the CDR3 is completed using the reference TRBV19 and TRBJ1-5 genes on either side, the full variable domain is DGGITQSPKYLFRKEGQNVTLSCEQNLNHDAMYWYRQDPGQGLRLIYYSQIVNDFQKGDIAEGYSVSREKKESFPLTVTSAQKNPTAFYLCASSTRQGALAQHFGDGTRLSIL.